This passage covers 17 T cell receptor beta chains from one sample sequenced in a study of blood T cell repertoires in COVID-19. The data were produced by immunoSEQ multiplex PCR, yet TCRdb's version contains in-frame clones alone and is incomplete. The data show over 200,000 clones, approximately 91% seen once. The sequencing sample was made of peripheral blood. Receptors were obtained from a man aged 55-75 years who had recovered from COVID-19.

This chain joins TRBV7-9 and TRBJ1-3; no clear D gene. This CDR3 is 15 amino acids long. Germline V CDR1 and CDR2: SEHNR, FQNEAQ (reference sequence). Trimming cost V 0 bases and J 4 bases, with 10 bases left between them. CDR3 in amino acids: CASSLARQSGNTIYF. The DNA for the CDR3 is TGTGCCAGCAGCTTAGCGCGGCAATCAGGAAACACCATATATTTT.

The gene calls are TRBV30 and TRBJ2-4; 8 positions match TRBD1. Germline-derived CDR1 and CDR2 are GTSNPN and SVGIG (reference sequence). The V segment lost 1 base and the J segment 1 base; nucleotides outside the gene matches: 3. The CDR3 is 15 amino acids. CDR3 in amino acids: CAWSADRAAKNIQYF. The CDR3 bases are TGTGCCTGGAGTGCGGACAGGGCCGCCAAAAACATTCAGTACTTC.

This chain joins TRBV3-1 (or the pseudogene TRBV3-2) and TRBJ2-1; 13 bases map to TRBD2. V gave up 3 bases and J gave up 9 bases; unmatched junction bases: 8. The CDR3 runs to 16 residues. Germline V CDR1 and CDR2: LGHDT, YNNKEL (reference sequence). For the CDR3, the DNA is TGTGCCAGCAGCCAGGAGGGACTAGCGGGAAAAAGTGAGCAGTTCTTC. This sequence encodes CASSQEGLAGKSEQFF.

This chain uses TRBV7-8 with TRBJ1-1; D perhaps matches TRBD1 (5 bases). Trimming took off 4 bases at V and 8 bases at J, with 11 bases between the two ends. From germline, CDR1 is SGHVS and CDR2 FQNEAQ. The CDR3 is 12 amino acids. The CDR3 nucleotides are TGTGCCAGCAGCTCAGTTTACAGGGAAGCTTTCTTT. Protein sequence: CASSSVYREAFF.

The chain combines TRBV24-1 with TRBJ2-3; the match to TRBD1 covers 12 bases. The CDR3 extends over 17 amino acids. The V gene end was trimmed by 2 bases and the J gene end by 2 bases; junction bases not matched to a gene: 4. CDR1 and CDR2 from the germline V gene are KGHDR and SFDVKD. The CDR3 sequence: CATSDYGTGGSTDTQYF. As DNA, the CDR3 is TGTGCCACCAGTGATTACGGGACAGGGGGCTCCACAGATACGCAGTATTTT.

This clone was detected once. CDR3 nucleotides: TGTGCCAGCAGCGACAGGACAGGGACTGAAGCTTTCTTT. The encoded protein is CASSDRTGTEAFF. J is TRBJ1-1 and V is TRBV9, with 8 bases matching TRBD1. The CDR3 is made up of 13 amino acids. CDR1 is SGDLS and CDR2 is YYNGEE in the germline V gene. V was pared by 3 bases and J by 5 bases, with 3 bases of the junction left unmatched.

CDR3 amino acids: CASSPTESYGYTF. The CDR3 bases are TGTGCCAGCAGCCCCACTGAGTCCTATGGCTACACCTTC. The chain couples TRBV7-9 to TRBJ1-2; unclear D gene. CDR3 length equals 13 residues. With 5 bases removed from V and 4 bases from J, the gap between germline ends came to 11 bases. Germline V lookup: CDR1 SEHNR, CDR2 FQNEAQ (reference sequence).

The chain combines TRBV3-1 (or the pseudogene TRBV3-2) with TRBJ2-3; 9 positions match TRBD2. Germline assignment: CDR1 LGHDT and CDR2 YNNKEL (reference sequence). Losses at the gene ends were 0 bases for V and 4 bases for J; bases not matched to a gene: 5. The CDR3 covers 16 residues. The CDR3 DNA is TGTGCCAGCAGCCAAGAGGAGCGGGAGGCGTCAGATACGCAGTATTTT. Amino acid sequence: CASSQEEREASDTQYF.

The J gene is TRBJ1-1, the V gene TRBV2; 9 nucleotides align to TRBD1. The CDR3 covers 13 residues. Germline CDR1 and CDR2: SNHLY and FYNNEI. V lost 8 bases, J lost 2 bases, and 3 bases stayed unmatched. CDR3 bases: TGTGCCAGCGGGACAGGGTTTAACACTGAAGCTTTCTTT. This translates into CASGTGFNTEAFF.

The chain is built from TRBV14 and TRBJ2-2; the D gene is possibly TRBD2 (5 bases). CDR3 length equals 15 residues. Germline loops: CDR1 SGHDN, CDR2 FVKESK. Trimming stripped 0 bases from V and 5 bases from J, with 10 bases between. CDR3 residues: CASSQDRSGTGELFF. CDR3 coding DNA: TGTGCCAGCAGCCAAGACCGCTCGGGGACCGGGGAGCTGTTTTTT.

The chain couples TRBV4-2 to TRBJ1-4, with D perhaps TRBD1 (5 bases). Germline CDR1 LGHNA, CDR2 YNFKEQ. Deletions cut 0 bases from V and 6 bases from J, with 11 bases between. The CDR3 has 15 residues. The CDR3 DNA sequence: TGTGCCAGCAGCCAAGAGGGGGGAAGATATGAAAAACTGTTTTTT. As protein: CASSQEGGRYEKLFF.

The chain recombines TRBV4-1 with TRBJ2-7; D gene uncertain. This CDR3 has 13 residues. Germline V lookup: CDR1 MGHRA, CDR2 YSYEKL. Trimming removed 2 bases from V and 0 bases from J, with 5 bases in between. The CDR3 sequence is CASSQSVSYEQYF. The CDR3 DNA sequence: TGCGCCAGCAGCCAATCAGTCTCCTACGAGCAGTACTTC.

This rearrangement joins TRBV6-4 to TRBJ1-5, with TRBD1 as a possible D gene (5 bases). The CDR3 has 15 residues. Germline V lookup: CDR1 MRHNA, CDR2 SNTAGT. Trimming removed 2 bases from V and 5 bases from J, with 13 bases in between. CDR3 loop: CASSDEYRPYQPQHF. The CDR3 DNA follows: TGTGCCAGCAGTGACGAATACAGGCCGTATCAGCCCCAGCATTTT.

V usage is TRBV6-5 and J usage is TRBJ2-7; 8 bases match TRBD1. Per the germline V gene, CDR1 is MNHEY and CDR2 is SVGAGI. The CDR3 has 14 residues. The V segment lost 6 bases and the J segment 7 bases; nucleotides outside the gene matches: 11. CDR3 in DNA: TGTGCCAGCAGCAGGACAGGGTCCTCGGGAGAGCAGTACTTC. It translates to CASSRTGSSGEQYF.

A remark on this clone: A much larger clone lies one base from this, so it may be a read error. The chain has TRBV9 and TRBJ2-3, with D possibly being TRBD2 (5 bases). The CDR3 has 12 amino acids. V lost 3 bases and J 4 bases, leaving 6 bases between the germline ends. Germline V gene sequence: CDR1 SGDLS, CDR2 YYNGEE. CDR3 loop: CASSEEADTQYF. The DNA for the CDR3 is TGTGCCAGCAGCGAGGAGGCAGATACGCAGTATTTT.

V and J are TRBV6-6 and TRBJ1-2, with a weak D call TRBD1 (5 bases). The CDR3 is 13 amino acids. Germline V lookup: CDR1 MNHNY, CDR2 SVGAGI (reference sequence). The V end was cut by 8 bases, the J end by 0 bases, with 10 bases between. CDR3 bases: TGTGCCAGCTCCGCGGGGCCTAACTATGGCTACACCTTC. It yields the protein CASSAGPNYGYTF.

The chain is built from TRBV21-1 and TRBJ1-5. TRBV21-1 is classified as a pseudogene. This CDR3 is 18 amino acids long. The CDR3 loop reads CASSPGGRRLRGNQPQHF. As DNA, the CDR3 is TGTGCCAGCAGCCCTGGTGGGAGGAGACTTCGGGGCAATCAGCCCCAGCATTTT.